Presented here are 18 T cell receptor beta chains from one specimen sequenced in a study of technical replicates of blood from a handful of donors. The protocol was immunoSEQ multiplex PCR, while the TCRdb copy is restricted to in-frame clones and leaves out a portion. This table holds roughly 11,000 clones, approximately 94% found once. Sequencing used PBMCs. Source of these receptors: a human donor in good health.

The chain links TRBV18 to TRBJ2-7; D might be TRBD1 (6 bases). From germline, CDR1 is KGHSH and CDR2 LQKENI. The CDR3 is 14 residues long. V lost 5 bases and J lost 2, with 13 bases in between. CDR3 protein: CASSRDNHAYEQYF. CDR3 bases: TGTGCCAGCTCAAGGGACAACCACGCCTACGAGCAGTACTTC.

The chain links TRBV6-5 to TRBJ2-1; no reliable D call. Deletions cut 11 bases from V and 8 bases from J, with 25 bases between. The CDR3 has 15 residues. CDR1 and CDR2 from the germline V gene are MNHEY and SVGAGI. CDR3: CASQTFPGSHHEQFF. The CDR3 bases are TGTGCCTCCCAAACATTCCCGGGTTCTCACCATGAGCAGTTCTTC.

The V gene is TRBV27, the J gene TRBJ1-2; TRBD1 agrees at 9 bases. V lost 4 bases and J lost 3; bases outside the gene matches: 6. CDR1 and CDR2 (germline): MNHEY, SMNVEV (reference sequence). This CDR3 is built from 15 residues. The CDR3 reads CASSSLGQGHYGYTF. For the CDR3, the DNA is TGTGCCAGCAGTTCCCTGGGACAGGGCCACTATGGCTACACCTTC.

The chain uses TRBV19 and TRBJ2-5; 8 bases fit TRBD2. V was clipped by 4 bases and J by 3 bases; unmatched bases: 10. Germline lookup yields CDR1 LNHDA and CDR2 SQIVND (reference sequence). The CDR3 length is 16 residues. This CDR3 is CASSKNPGLGEETQYF. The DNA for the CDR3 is TGTGCCAGTAGTAAGAATCCGGGACTAGGGGAAGAGACCCAGTACTTC.

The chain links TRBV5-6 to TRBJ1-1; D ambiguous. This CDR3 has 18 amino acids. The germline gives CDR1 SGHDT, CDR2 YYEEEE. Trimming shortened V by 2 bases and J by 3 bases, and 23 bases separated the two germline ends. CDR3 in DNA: TGTGCCAGCAGCTTACGGTGGGAGGAGGAGGTCGGGGACACTGAAGCTTTCTTT. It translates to CASSLRWEEEVGDTEAFF.

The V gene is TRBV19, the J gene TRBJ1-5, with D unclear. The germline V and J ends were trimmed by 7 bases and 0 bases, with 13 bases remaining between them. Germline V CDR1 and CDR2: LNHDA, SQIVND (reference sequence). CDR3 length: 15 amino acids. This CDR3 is CASTGVGGSNQPQHF. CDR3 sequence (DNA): TGTGCCAGTACCGGGGTGGGAGGTAGCAATCAGCCCCAGCATTTT.

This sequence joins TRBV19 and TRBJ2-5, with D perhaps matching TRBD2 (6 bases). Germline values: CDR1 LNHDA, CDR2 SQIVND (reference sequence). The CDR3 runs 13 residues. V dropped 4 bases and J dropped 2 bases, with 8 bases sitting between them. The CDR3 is CASSTSGQETQYF. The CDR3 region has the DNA TGTGCCAGTAGTACCAGCGGGCAAGAGACCCAGTACTTC.

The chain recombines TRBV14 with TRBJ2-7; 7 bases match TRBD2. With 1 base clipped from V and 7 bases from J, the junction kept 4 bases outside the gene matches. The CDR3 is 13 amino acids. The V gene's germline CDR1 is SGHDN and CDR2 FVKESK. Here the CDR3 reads CASSQGGGLEQYF. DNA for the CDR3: TGTGCCAGCAGCCAAGGGGGGGGACTGGAGCAGTACTTC.

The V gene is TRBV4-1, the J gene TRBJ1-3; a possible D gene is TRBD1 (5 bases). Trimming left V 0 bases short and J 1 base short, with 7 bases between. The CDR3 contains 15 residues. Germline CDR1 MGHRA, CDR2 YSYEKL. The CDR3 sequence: CASSQDGGSGNTIYF. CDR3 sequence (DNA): TGCGCCAGCAGCCAAGATGGGGGGTCTGGAAACACCATATATTTT.

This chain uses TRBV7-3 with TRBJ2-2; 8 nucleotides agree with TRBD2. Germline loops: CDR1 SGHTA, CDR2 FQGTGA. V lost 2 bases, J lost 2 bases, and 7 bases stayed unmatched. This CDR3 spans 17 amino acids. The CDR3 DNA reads TGTGCCAGCAGCTTATACGGCGGGAGGCTTAACACCGGGGAGCTGTTTTTT. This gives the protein CASSLYGGRLNTGELFF.

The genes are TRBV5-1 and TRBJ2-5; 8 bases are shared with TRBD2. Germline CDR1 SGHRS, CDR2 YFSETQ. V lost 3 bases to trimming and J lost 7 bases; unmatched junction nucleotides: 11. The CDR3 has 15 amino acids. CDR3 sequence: CASSSGTSEGSTQYF. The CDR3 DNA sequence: TGCGCCAGCAGCTCAGGGACTAGTGAGGGGTCGACCCAGTACTTC.

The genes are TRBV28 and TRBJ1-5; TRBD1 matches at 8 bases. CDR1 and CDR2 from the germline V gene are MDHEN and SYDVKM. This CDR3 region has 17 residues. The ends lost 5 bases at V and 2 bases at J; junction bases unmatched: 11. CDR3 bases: TGTGCCAGCAGTCTAGCTTCTCAGGGGGCGGGCAATCAGCCCCAGCATTTT. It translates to CASSLASQGAGNQPQHF.

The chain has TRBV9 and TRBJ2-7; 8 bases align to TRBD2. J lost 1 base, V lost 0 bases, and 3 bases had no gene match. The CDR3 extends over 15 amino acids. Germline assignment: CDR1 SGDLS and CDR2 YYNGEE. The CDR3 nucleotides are TGTGCCAGCAGCGTAGCGGGAGGGGTGTCCTACGAGCAGTACTTC. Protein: CASSVAGGVSYEQYF.

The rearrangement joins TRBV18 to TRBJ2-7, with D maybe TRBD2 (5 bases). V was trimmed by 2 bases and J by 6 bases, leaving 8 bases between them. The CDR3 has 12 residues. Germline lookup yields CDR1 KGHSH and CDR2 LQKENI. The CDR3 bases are TGTGCCAGCTCACCAGAGGGTATCGAGCAGTACTTC. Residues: CASSPEGIEQYF.

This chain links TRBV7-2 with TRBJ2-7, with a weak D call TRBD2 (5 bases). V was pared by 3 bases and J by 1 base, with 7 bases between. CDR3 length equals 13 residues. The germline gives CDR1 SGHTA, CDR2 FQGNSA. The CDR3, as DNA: TGTGCCAGCAGCTTCGGGGTATCCTACGAGCAGTACTTC. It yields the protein CASSFGVSYEQYF.

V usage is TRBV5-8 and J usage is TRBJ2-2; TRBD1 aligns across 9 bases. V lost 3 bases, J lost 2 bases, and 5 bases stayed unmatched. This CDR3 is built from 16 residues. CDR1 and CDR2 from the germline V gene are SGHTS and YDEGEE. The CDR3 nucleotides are TGTGCCAGCAGCTCTGGGACAGGGAGAAACACCGGGGAGCTGTTTTTT. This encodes CASSSGTGRNTGELFF.

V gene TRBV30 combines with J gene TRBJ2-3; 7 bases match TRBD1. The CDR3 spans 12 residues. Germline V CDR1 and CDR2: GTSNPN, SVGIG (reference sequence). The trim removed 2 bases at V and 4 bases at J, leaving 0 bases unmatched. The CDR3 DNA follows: TGTGCCTGGAGTACAGGGGCAGATACGCAGTATTTT. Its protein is CAWSTGADTQYF.

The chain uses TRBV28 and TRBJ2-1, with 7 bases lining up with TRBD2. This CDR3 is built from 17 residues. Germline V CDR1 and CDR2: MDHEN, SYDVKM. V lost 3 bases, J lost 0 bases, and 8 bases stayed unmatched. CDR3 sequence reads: CASSFGVLAVSYNEQFF. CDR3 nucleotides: TGTGCCAGCAGTTTCGGTGTTCTAGCGGTCTCCTACAATGAGCAGTTCTTC.